This T cell receptor (beta chain) was sequenced during a study of T cell responses to AZD1222 COVID-19 vaccine (dated by TCRdb to 2020 to 2023). Concerning the study at large: AZD1222 recipients with second doses at about 4 weeks or about 12 weeks were pooled, because spike-specific TCR depth and breadth did not differ between schedules. TCR sequencing was performed for some 250 trial participants, of whom roughly 200 were given two doses of AZD1222 and around 26 were given two doses of MenACWY control vaccine. Trial participants were enrolled by age into subgroups of 18-55, 56-69 and 70-plus years, and about 150, 27 and 61 TCR-sequenced participants, respectively, were included in these subgroups. Overall study results and their limits: Spike-specific TCR breadth and depth rose significantly after two AZD1222 doses compared with day 0 and with MenACWY recipients. Reportedly, close to half of the unique spike-specific TCRs recognized epitopes lying outside the regions that are mutated in the B.1.351 and B.1.1.7 variants. Only six or seven AZD1222 recipients were SARS-CoV-2 seropositive at baseline, limiting conclusions about previously exposed vaccinees. Participants were mostly white British, with more females than males. The authors suggested clonal diversity may have been underestimated. The whole spike protein was spanned by vaccine-associated CD4 TCRs, and dominant responses were seen in regions 160-218 and 743-854. Because no samples from the day 14 peak response were available, repertoires could be characterized only after the peak T cell response. The 56-69-year group was small, and its depth increase did not reach significance, likely because of low power.

The CDR3 regions of human TCRbeta chains were subjected to immunosequencing. Per the original workflow: TCRs in the repertoires were compared against a reference library of SARS-CoV-2-specific TCRs that had been generated with the MIRA antigen-specificity platform. Breadth meant the fraction of unique TCRs that were SARS-CoV-2-associated, whereas depth meant the fraction of total T cells that were SARS-CoV-2-associated. Using the MIRA data, every spike-specific TCR was mapped to the spike region that the TCR reacted to and assigned to either a CD4 or a CD8 class. Log10-transformed breadth and depth values were compared by one-way ANOVA with Sidak's multiple comparisons tests. TCRdb carries this immuneACCESS record with in-frame sequences only. Its versions omit some clonotypes, under half of them owing to an unresolved V gene in the studies checked, with the rest unexplained. The DNA was the basis for D and trimming; V, J and clone size are from that table. This sample comprises roughly 150,000 clones, about 91% of them detected only once. The ten largest clones capture approximately 4% of the sample.

Concerning this clone itself: Its target antigen remains unknown. No much larger clonotype is one base removed from it; base qualities were not supplied.

The time point label of this sample denotes: baseline before first vaccination. Samples from vaccinated people were obtained from the UK trials COV001 and COV002, which included a single-blind randomized controlled phase 2/3 trial of AZD1222 (ChAdOx1 nCoV-19) in healthy adults. For TCRbeta chain sequencing, PBMC samples from trial participants were taken at day 0 and at day 28 after the second dose. The CDR3 goes from the cysteine to the phenylalanine over 13 residues. CDR3 DNA is the only sequence kept; it has 39 bases, read in frame from the first base. The V and J genes are TRBV21-1 and TRBJ1-1. TRBV21-1 is classified as a pseudogene. The sequences come from peripheral blood, collected on day 0 of AZD1222 vaccination. This clonotype originated in an adult in good health. The CDR3 loop reads CASSSGRIERAFF. The bases read TGTGCCAGCAGCTCCGGACGAATAGAAAGAGCTTTCTTT.